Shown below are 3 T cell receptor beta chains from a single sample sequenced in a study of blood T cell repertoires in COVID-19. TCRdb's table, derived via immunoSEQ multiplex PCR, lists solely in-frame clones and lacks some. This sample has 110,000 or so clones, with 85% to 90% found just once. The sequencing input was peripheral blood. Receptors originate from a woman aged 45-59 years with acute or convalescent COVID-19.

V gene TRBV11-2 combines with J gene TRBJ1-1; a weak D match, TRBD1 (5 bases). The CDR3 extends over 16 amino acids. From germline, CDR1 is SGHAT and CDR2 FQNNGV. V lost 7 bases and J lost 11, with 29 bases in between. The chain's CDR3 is CASTKFTGGAIFPAFF. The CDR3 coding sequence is TGTGCCAGCACCAAATTCACGGGGGGAGCTATATTCCCGGCTTTCTTT.

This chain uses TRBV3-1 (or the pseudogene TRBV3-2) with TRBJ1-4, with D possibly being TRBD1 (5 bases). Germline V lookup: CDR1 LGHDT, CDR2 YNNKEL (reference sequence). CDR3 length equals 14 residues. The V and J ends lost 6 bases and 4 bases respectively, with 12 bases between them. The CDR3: CASRGPLLNEKLFF. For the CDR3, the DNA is TGTGCCAGCAGGGGGCCCTTGCTTAATGAAAAACTGTTTTTT.

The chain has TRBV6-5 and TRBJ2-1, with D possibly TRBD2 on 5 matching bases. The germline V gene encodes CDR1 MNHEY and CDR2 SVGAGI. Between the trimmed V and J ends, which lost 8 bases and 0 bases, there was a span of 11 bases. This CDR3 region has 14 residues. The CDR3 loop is CASSLGSSYNEQFF. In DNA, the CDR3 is TGTGCCAGCTCCTTGGGGAGCTCCTACAATGAGCAGTTCTTC.